This TCR beta chain was captured by sequencing in a study of vaccination effects on CD4 cells after COVID-19. Repertoires were generated with immunoSEQ multiplex PCR, while TCRdb's copy carries only in-frame clones and drops some. The table lists approximately 54,000 clones, around 75% of them singletons. As regards this clone: What it recognizes is unknown.

The CDR3 spans 15 residues. CDR1 KGHDR and CDR2 SFDVKD come from the germline V gene. Trimming removed 9 bases at V and 9 bases at J, with 23 bases between. Sequencing was preceded by expansion of antigen-specific CD4+ T cells with viral peptide pools in the ViraFEST assay. The culture ran for roughly ten days before CD4+ T cells were isolated. Each vaccine recipient was nucleocapsid antibody negative and had no prior SARS-CoV-2 infection. The TCR originated in a human donor who received a COVID-19 vaccine. The gene calls are TRBV24-1 and TRBJ2-1; D may be TRBD1 (6 bases). Sample: CD4+ T cells from PBMCs cultured with HCoV-229E spike peptides, taken before COVID-19 vaccination. For the CDR3, the DNA is TGTGCCACCGGTGGAGAACCCAGGGGTATAGGTGAGCAGTTCTTC. Translated, it gives CATGGEPRGIGEQFF.